Listed below are T cell receptor beta chains from one sample, sequenced in a study of monozygotic twins with cystic fibrosis. The method was immunoSEQ multiplex PCR; TCRdb's version includes in-frame clones alone and lacks a portion of them. Of some 31,000 clones listed, over 80% were seen once; the top ten hold about 0.95%. The material sequenced was blood. The receptors were sampled from a girl aged 2-10 years with cystic fibrosis. Each CDR3 is given with its conserved first and last residue. D genes are given only for firm matches.

V	J	D	DNA	CDR3
TRBV25-1	TRBJ2-1	TRBD2	TGTGCCAGCAGTCAGGCTAGCGGGATAGGTAGGTTCTTC	CASSQASGIGRFF
TRBV19	TRBJ2-7	.	TGTGCCAGTAGCCGGGCGGACAGCGATCGTCCCTACGAGCAGTACTTC	CASSRADSDRPYEQYF
TRBV21-1	TRBJ2-1	.	TGTGCCAGCAGCAAACAAAGACGGACGGAAGACTACAATGAGCAGTTCTTC	CASSKQRRTEDYNEQFF
TRBV2	TRBJ2-7	TRBD1	TGTGCCAGCAGGTTTCCGGGACAGGGGGATTACGAGCAGTACTTC	CASRFPGQGDYEQYF
TRBV29-1	TRBJ2-2	.	TGCAGCGTTGAAAAGGCCGGGGAGCTGTTTTTT	CSVEKAGELFF
TRBV30	TRBJ2-7	.	TGTGCCTGGGGCCGGGACGGCACCTCCTACGAGCAGTACTTC	CAWGRDGTSYEQYF
TRBV6-5	TRBJ2-7	TRBD1	TGTGCCAGCATGGACCGGGGACAGGGCCTATACGAGCAGTACTTC	CASMDRGQGLYEQYF
TRBV30	TRBJ2-2	.	TGTGCCTGGAGTGTATTAGCGACCCTGAACACCGGGGAGCTGTTTTTT	CAWSVLATLNTGELFF
TRBV27	TRBJ1-1	.	TGTGCCAGCAGACTGGCGGTGAACACTGAAGCTTTCTTT	CASRLAVNTEAFF
TRBV10-3	TRBJ2-1	.	TGTGCCATCAGTGCGTCATCGGGTACCTACAATGAGCAGTTCTTC	CAISASSGTYNEQFF
TRBV5-1	TRBJ2-1	TRBD2	TGCGCCAGCAGCCCAGGACTAGCGGTCGACAATGAGCAGTTCTTC	CASSPGLAVDNEQFF
TRBV10-1	TRBJ1-3	TRBD1	TGCGCCAGCAGCCCCGGGACAGGGGCTGGAAACACCATATATTTT	CASSPGTGAGNTIYF
TRBV7-9	TRBJ1-2	.	TGTGCCAGCAGCTTAGGAGGCTATGGCTACACCTTC	CASSLGGYGYTF
TRBV30	TRBJ1-2	.	TGTGCCTGGAGTGTACGAGTTAACTATGGCTACACCTTC	CAWSVRVNYGYTF
TRBV5-5	TRBJ1-5	.	TGTGCCAGCAGCTTGACGGTTGGAGGCAATCAGCCCCAGCATTTT	CASSLTVGGNQPQHF
TRBV15	TRBJ1-5	.	TGTGCCACCAGCAGAGATGACGTGGTCGTCATAGGTCAGCCCCAGCATTTT	CATSRDDVVVIGQPQHF